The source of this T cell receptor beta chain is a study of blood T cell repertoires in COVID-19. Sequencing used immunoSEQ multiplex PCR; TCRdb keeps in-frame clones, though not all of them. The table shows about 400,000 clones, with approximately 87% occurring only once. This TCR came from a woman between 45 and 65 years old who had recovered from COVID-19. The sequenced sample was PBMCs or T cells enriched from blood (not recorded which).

CDR3 in amino acids: CAWSPEIYGYTF. DNA of the CDR3: TGTGCCTGGAGTCCGGAGATCTATGGCTACACCTTC. V and J are TRBV30 and TRBJ1-2; no definite D call. V lost 2 bases, J lost 4 bases, and 8 bases lay in between. CDR1 is GTSNPN and CDR2 is SVGIG in the germline V gene (reference sequence). There are 12 residues in the CDR3. The full variable domain, with the rest looked up from reference TRBV30 and TRBJ1-2, is SQTIHQWPATLVQPVGSPLSLECTVEGTSNPNLYWYRQAAGRGLQLLFYSVGIGQISSEVPQNLSASRPQDRQFILSSKKLLLSDSGFYLCAWSPEIYGYTFGSGTRLTVV.